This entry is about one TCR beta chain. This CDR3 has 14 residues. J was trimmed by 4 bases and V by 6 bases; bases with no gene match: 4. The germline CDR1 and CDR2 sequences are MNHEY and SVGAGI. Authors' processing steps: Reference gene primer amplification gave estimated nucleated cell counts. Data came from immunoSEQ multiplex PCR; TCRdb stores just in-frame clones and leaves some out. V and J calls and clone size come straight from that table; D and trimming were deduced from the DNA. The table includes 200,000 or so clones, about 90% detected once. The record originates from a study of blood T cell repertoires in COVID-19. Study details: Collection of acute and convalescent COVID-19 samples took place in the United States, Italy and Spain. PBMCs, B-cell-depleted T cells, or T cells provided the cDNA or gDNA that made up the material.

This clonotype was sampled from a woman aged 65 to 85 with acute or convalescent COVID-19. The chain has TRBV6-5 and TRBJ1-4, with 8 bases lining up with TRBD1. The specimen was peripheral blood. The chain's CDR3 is CASSLTGVNEKLFF. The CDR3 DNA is TGTGCCAGCAGCTTGACAGGGGTTAATGAAAAACTGTTTTTT.